This TCR beta chain emerged from a study of control samples from healthy donors and cancer patients. The trim removed 7 bases at V and 4 bases at J, leaving 7 bases unmatched. The CDR3 contains 14 residues. Germline V gives CDR1 SGHTA, CDR2 FQGNSA. Profiled with immunoSEQ multiplex PCR; TCRdb holds only in-frame clones, not every one. The table lists fewer than 95,000 clones, about nine tenths of them singletons. The sequence derives from a man aged 25-40 years in good health. V is TRBV7-2 and J is TRBJ2-5; 9 bases align to TRBD1. The material sequenced was blood. The CDR3 loop is CASTMHRGRETQYF. In DNA, the CDR3 is TGTGCCAGCACTATGCACAGGGGGCGAGAGACCCAGTACTTC.